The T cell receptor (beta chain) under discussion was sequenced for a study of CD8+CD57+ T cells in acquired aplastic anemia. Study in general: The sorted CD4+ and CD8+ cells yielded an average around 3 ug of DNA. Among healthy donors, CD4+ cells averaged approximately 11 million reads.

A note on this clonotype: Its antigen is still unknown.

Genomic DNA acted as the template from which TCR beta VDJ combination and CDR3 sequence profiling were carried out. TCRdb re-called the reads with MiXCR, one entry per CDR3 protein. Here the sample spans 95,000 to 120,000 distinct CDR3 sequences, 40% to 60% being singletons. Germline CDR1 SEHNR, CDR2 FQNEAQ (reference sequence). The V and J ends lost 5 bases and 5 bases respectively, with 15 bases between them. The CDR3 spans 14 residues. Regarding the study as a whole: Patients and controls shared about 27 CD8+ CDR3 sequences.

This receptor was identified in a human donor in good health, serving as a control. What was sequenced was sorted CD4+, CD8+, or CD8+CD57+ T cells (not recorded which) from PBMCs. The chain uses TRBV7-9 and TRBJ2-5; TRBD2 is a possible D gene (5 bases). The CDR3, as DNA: TGTGCCAGCAGCGACTTGGGCAGAGGGGAGACCCAGTACTTC. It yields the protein CASSDLGRGETQYF. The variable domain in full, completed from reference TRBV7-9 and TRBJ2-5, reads DTGVSQNPRHKITKRGQNVTFRCDPISEHNRLYWYRQTLGQGPEFLTYFQNEAQLEKSRLLSDRFSAERPKGSFSTLEIQRTEQGDSAMYLCASSDLGRGETQYFGPGTRLLVL.